Listed here are 20 T cell receptor beta chains from one sample, sequenced in a study of shared clonotypes between healthy human individuals (dated by TCRdb to about 2020). The library relied on the immunoSEQ multiplex PCR assay. TCRdb stores this immuneACCESS table with in-frame sequences only. Part of the clones is absent; in the studies checked, under half of the shortfall reflects unresolved V genes, and no reason is known for the rest. For this sample the table gives 2,500,000 or so clones, of which 80% to 95% were detected only once. Clones ranked in the top ten supply around 0.37% of the sample. Sequencing input: naive CD4+ T cells from PBMCs. In light of the paper, this sample's cell subset or site label describes: CD45RA+ positively selected. These receptors came from a man between 18 and 29 years old in good health. Some clones in this sample may be carry-over from other donors' samples.

The rearrangement uses TRBV28 and TRBJ1-2, with TRBD1 matching 9 bases. From germline, CDR1 is MDHEN and CDR2 SYDVKM. The CDR3 consists of 15 residues. Losses at the gene ends were 5 bases for V and 9 bases for J; bases not matched to a gene: 13. CDR3 sequence: CASSRSRDRVRSYTF. In nucleotides, the CDR3 is TGTGCCAGCAGTCGATCCCGGGACAGGGTACGAAGCTACACCTTC.

The gene calls are TRBV6-5 and TRBJ2-5; 11 nucleotides agree with TRBD2. Germline CDR1 MNHEY, CDR2 SVGAGI. CDR3 size: 14 residues. The junction had 5 bases not matched to a gene; V was cut back by 6 bases and J by 5 bases. The CDR3: CASRLTSGMETQYF. The CDR3 region has the DNA TGTGCCAGCAGGTTGACTAGCGGGATGGAGACCCAGTACTTC.

The rearrangement uses TRBV6-5 and TRBJ2-5; TRBD1 is a possible D gene (6 bases). V was trimmed by 6 bases and J by 2 bases, leaving 10 bases between them. CDR3 length: 13 amino acids. The germline V gene encodes CDR1 MNHEY and CDR2 SVGAGI. The CDR3 DNA follows: TGTGCCAGCAGAGGACAGTGGCAAGAGACCCAGTACTTC. Its translation: CASRGQWQETQYF.

This clone came up a few times. The chain uses TRBV5-4 and TRBJ2-7; 9 bases map to TRBD2. Germline assignment: CDR1 SGHNT and CDR2 YYREEE (reference sequence). CDR3 size: 15 residues. Trimming at V came to 1 base and at J to 5 bases, leaving 7 bases not matched to a gene. The CDR3 DNA is TGTGCCAGCAGCTTGTCCGCTAGCGGGAACGACGAGCAGTACTTC. Protein product: CASSLSASGNDEQYF. The complete variable domain, with remaining parts taken from reference TRBV5-4 and TRBJ2-7, reads ETGVTQSPTHLIKTRGQQVTLRCSSQSGHNTVSWYQQALGQGPQFIFQYYREEENGRGNFPPRFSGLQFPNYSSELNVNALELDDSALYLCASSLSASGNDEQYFGPGTRLTVT.

This clone was observed once. This chain joins TRBV5-1 and TRBJ2-1; 7 bases line up with TRBD2. The CDR3 sequence is 15 residues long. Losses at the gene ends were 3 bases for V and 8 bases for J; bases not matched to a gene: 11. Per germline, CDR1 SGHRS and CDR2 YFSETQ. For the CDR3, the DNA is TGCGCCAGCAGCTCCTCCGGGACTACCTATGATGAGCAGTTCTTC. This translates into CASSSSGTTYDEQFF.

About this clone: This sample also contains other DNA sequences that code for the same CDR3. The chain employs TRBV12-5 and TRBJ2-3; 13 bases agree with TRBD2. V lost 5 bases and J lost 1; bases outside the gene matches: 3. The CDR3 runs 16 residues. Germline V CDR1 and CDR2: LGHNT, FRNRAP. Here the CDR3 reads CASGPGLAGGTDTQYF. In nucleotides, the CDR3 is TGTGCTAGTGGTCCAGGACTAGCGGGGGGCACAGATACGCAGTATTTT.

The V call is TRBV7-9, the J call TRBJ1-6; D might be TRBD1 (5 bases). CDR1 and CDR2 (germline): SEHNR, FQNEAQ (reference sequence). This CDR3 contains 15 residues. Between the trimmed V and J ends, which lost 6 bases and 5 bases, there was a span of 14 bases. The CDR3 reads CASRAGEGNNSPLHF. The CDR3 DNA follows: TGTGCCAGCAGGGCGGGGGAAGGGAATAATTCACCCCTCCACTTT. Supplemented by reference TRBV7-9 and TRBJ1-6, the full variable domain reads DTGVSQNPRHKITKRGQNVTFRCDPISEHNRLYWYRQTLGQGPEFLTYFQNEAQLEKSRLLSDRFSAERPKGSFSTLEIQRTEQGDSAMYLCASRAGEGNNSPLHFGNGTRLTVT.

This clone has just a few counts. Other DNA sequences from this sample encode an identical CDR3 as well. This rearrangement joins TRBV5-1 to TRBJ1-1, with D unclear. Germline V gene data show CDR1 as SGHRS and CDR2 as YFSETQ. This CDR3 is built from 13 residues. V dropped 2 bases and J dropped 1 base, with 6 bases sitting between them. CDR3 nucleotides: TGCGCCAGCAGCTTAGGGCGGAACACTGAAGCTTTCTTT. Protein sequence: CASSLGRNTEAFF.

The chain couples TRBV12-5 to TRBJ2-5; TRBD2 aligns across 7 bases. This CDR3 contains 13 residues. The V and J ends lost 3 bases and 5 bases, in that order; junction bases with no gene match: 3. CDR1 LGHNT and CDR2 FRNRAP come from the germline V gene. CDR3 DNA sequence: TGTGCTAGTGGTTTCCACGGGGGGGAGACCCAGTACTTC. Residues: CASGFHGGETQYF. The full variable domain, in which reference TRBV12-5 and TRBJ2-5 provide the parts outside the CDR3, is DARVTQTPRHKVTEMGQEVTMRCQPILGHNTVFWYRQTMMQGLELLAYFRNRAPLDDSGMPKDRFSAEMPDATLATLKIQPSEPRDSAVYFCASGFHGGETQYFGPGTRLLVL.

This CDR3 reads CASSEGGNIQYF. DNA of the CDR3: TGCGCCAGCAGCGAGGGAGGGAACATTCAGTACTTC. The gene calls are TRBV4-1 and TRBJ2-4, with TRBD2 identical over 7 bases. Germline CDR1 and CDR2: MGHRA and YSYEKL. The CDR3 has 12 residues. The ends lost 5 bases at V and 7 bases at J; junction bases unmatched: 2.

The chain links TRBV6-6 to TRBJ1-4; TRBD1 matches at 7 bases. Germline CDR1 reads MNHNY; CDR2 reads SVGAGI (reference sequence). The J segment lost 8 bases and the V segment lost 11 bases, leaving 14 bases of the junction unmatched. This CDR3 region has 14 residues. The CDR3: CAAGDRPTGEKLFF. CDR3 nucleotides: TGTGCCGCAGGGGACAGACCGACTGGGGAAAAACTGTTTTTT.

The V and J genes are TRBV13 and TRBJ2-7, with 8 nucleotides matching TRBD2. The CDR3 consists of 15 residues. J lost 3 bases, V lost 4 bases, and 8 bases had no gene match. CDR1 and CDR2 (germline): PRHDT, FYEKMQ (reference sequence). The DNA for the CDR3 is TGTGCCAGCAGCTCGCGGGAGGAGGGGTACTACGAGCAGTACTTC. Protein: CASSSREEGYYEQYF.

This chain joins TRBV7-3 and TRBJ2-2; 8 nucleotides match TRBD2. Germline CDR1 is SGHTA and CDR2 is FQGTGA. The CDR3 contains 16 residues. Trimming at V came to 0 bases and at J to 4 bases, leaving 4 bases not matched to a gene. For the CDR3, the DNA is TGTGCCAGCAGCTTAACACCGGGAGGGGCCACCGGGGAGCTGTTTTTT. Translation: CASSLTPGGATGELFF.

V usage is TRBV4-2 and J usage is TRBJ2-7, with D hard to call. Germline V gene data show CDR1 as LGHNA and CDR2 as YNFKEQ. The CDR3 runs to 15 residues. Between the trimmed V and J ends, which lost 2 bases and 2 bases, there was a span of 13 bases. In nucleotides, the CDR3 is TGTGCCAGCAGCCAACAAGCGACACCCCCCTACGAGCAGTACTTC. Its protein product is CASSQQATPPYEQYF.

This clone was observed a single time. The rearrangement uses TRBV5-1 and TRBJ2-2, with D uncertain. The CDR3 sequence is 15 residues long. Germline V lookup: CDR1 SGHRS, CDR2 YFSETQ. Between the trimmed V and J ends, which lost 1 base and 3 bases, there was a span of 10 bases. The CDR3 here is CASSLPTPDTGELFF. The CDR3 DNA follows: TGCGCCAGCAGCTTGCCTACGCCTGACACCGGGGAGCTGTTTTTT.

This chain joins TRBV6-1 and TRBJ1-5; TRBD1 matches 12 bases. V was clipped by 0 bases and J by 9 bases; unmatched bases: 9. Germline V lookup: CDR1 MNHNS, CDR2 SASEGT. This CDR3 has 17 amino acids. The CDR3 coding sequence is TGTGCCAGCAGTGAAGCCTGGGACAGGGGGCCCCCAGGGCCCCAGCATTTT. Translated, it gives CASSEAWDRGPPGPQHF.

V usage is TRBV4-1 and J usage is TRBJ1-5; TRBD1 aligns across 8 bases. Germline CDR1 and CDR2: MGHRA and YSYEKL. Losses at the gene ends were 4 bases for V and 7 bases for J; bases not matched to a gene: 12. The CDR3 spans 16 residues. CDR3 residues: CASSLRETGAGQPQHF. The DNA for the CDR3 is TGCGCCAGCAGCCTTAGGGAGACAGGGGCCGGGCAGCCCCAGCATTTT.

This clone was counted once. The chain combines TRBV6-1 with TRBJ2-1, with 7 bases that match TRBD2. J gave up 2 bases and V 2 bases, and 6 bases lay outside the gene matches. The CDR3 covers 16 residues. Looked up from germline, CDR1 is MNHNS and CDR2 is SASEGT. This CDR3 reads CASSEFRGSTYNEQFF. The CDR3 DNA reads TGTGCCAGCAGTGAATTTCGCGGGAGTACCTACAATGAGCAGTTCTTC.

The gene calls are TRBV21-1 and TRBJ2-4; the table gives TRBD1 as D, unverified against the DNA. TRBV21-1 is a listed pseudogene. The CDR3 totals 16 residues. CDR3 amino acids: CASTTPGHLAKNIQYF. The CDR3 coding sequence is TGTGCCAGCACAACTCCGGGACACTTAGCCAAAAACATTCAGTACTTC.

Details on this clone: This sample includes further DNA sequences coding for the same CDR3. The chain has TRBV19 and TRBJ2-7; the match to TRBD1 covers 7 bases. The junction had 5 bases not matched to a gene; V was cut back by 6 bases and J by 3 bases. The germline V gene has CDR1 LNHDA and CDR2 SQIVND (reference sequence). The CDR3 has 13 residues. The CDR3 DNA sequence: TGTGCCAGTAGCCGACGGGACAGCTACGAGCAGTACTTC. As protein: CASSRRDSYEQYF.